The clone carrying this T cell receptor beta chain was counted at least ten times. This specimen belongs to a study of low-dose radiotherapy and immunotherapy resistance in tumors. The time point was: before trial treatment. The V end lost 5 bases, the J end lost 2 bases, and 9 bases lay between the germline ends. The CDR3 length is 14 residues. Germline CDR1 LNHDA, CDR2 SQIVND (reference sequence). Primers targeting TRAV and TRBV primed first-strand cDNA, covering alpha and beta chains. With a constant-region primer and a V-primer adapter, TCRs were subjected to approximately 21 PCR cycles of amplification. TCRdb passed the reads through MiXCR, listing each CDR3 protein once. Among 80,000 to 90,000 distinct CDR3 sequences listed, 18% were seen once.

The chain joins TRBV19 to TRBJ2-2; D not resolved. The sequence was obtained from a male donor with prostate cancer. The source was PBMCs, collected before treatment. Here the CDR3 reads CASSLAPNTGELFF. The CDR3 DNA sequence: TGTGCCAGTAGTCTGGCTCCAAACACCGGGGAGCTGTTTTTT. The full variable domain, completed using reference TRBV19 and TRBJ2-2, is DGGITQSPKYLFRKEGQNVTLSCEQNLNHDAMYWYRQDPGQGLRLIYYSQIVNDFQKGDIAEGYSVSREKKESFPLTVTSAQKNPTAFYLCASSLAPNTGELFFGEGSRLTVL.